This T cell receptor beta chain comes out of a study of breast tumors, draining lymph nodes, adjacent tissues. TCRdb called the multiplex PCR reads again in MiXCR, with one record for every CDR3 protein. This sample has over 60,000 distinct CDR3 sequences, with 43% found just once. With 5 bases clipped from V and 5 bases from J, the junction kept 7 bases outside the gene matches. Germline V lookup: CDR1 SGHTA, CDR2 FQGNSA. CDR3 size: 15 residues. The sample taken for sequencing was breast tumor tissue. This sequence was found in a female donor with breast cancer. Some clones in this sample may be carry-over from other donors' samples. This sequence joins TRBV7-2 and TRBJ2-7; 12 bases agree with TRBD1. The CDR3 protein is CASSPGGTGGDEQYF. DNA for the CDR3: TGTGCCAGCAGCCCGGGGGGGACAGGGGGCGACGAGCAGTACTTC.